The subject of this entry is one T cell receptor (beta chain). This clone has more than one count but fewer than ten. Its antigen remains undetermined. It has no much larger one-base neighbor in the sample; base qualities were not kept. The sample's time point label, decoded: around 2 years on ibrutinib. Around 1.8 micrograms of genomic DNA were extracted from cryopreserved PBMCs for TCR beta library preparation. High-throughput TCR beta sequencing was performed on longitudinal blood samples from CLL patients receiving ibrutinib monotherapy. Patients were enrolled in a phase 2 open-label single-center ibrutinib monotherapy trial. The sample is drawn from a study of cytotoxic CD8 clonotypes in ibrutinib-treated CLL (dated by TCRdb to 2020 to 2023). With regard to the full study: In this cohort, over 14 patients were treatment-naive and roughly 10 were relapsed/refractory, while roughly 17 had unmutated IGHV. Responses were partial in around 24 patients and complete in 2; after median 68 months follow-up, roughly 15 stayed in remission and around 12 progressed. Response samples were obtained after a median of around eleven months of treatment, with a range of roughly 6 to 36 months. Samples averaged roughly 260,000 productive templates and roughly 86,000 productive rearrangements. Of the 90 or so participants in the trial, approximately 25 had longitudinal samples available. Cryopreserved peripheral blood mononuclear cells were obtained before treatment, at response, and at either sustained remission or disease progression. Every sample from remission and from progressive disease was obtained while the patients were still on ibrutinib.

On a MiSeq, deep resolution sequencing aimed for a depth between 1 in 1 million and 1 in 200,000 T cells, with each clonotype covered 10x on average. The immunoSEQ hsTCRB Kit was used to generate TCR beta libraries. The original pipeline was this. The data were analyzed with ImmunoSEQ Analyzer and ImmunoSEQ Data Assistant, and V, D and J gene assignments followed IMGT definitions. Clonality was computed as one minus normalized Shannon entropy of productive rearrangement frequencies, ranging from 0 to 1. Only overrepresented clonotypes making up at least 0.05% of the repertoire of each patient were included in the public clonotype analysis. Roughly 13 repertoires from age-matched healthy donors, obtained from immuneACCESS, served as clonality controls. Not all clones reach the TCRdb copy of this immuneACCESS table, which keeps in-frame sequences only. Checked studies attribute under half of the gap to unresolved V genes and leave the rest unexplained. From that table come the V and J calls and clone size; the DNA was used to work out D and trimming. The sample yields roughly 45,000 clones; over 60% were counted once. Together, the top ten hold under 25% of the sample.

Its CDR3 holds 16 amino acids, cysteine through phenylalanine. Solely the CDR3 DNA is kept, with 48 bases framed from the first base. CDR1 LNHDA and CDR2 SQIVND are derived from the germline V gene (reference sequence). At the junction V is shortened by 6 bases and J by 1 base; bases outside the gene matches: 11. The paper's findings and limits, for the study overall: Baseline clonality was found to be higher than that of age-matched healthy donors and was strongly correlated with circulating CD8+ T-cell counts. Sampling times were not matched between sustained-remission and progressing patients, and lymph node repertoires were not studied. Public clonotypes were rare and either contracted or stayed stable during treatment, and the rise in clonality at ibrutinib response reflected the expansion of private clonotypes. An increase in clonality was observed at ibrutinib response, with clonality remaining stable during sustained remission and falling back toward baseline at progression.

This clonotype was obtained from a human donor with chronic lymphocytic leukemia. Sequencing used PBMCs, obtained after 24 months of ibrutinib treatment. The chain is assembled from TRBV19 and TRBJ1-2; a stretch of 7 junction bases matches TRBD1. At the DNA level, the sequence is TGTGCCAGTAGGGGCCGGGACAGAGCTATTAACTATGGCTACACCTTC. Its protein product is CASRGRDRAINYGYTF.